A selection of T cell receptor beta chains follows, all from one sample in a study of cytomegalovirus exposure and HLA in healthy donors. Some clones are missing from TCRdb's copy, which holds only in-frame ones; the method was immunoSEQ multiplex PCR. The sample totals over 200,000 clones. Sample: PBMCs. The receptor set was obtained from a woman in her twenties or thirties in good health and CMV-seropositive. Both conserved end residues are part of each CDR3. A D gene is named only where the DNA matches it firmly.

V gene	J gene	D gene	CDR3 protein	CDR3 DNA
TRBV11-2	TRBJ1-5	-	CASSHGGVGQPQHF	TGTGCCAGCAGCCACGGAGGGGTCGGTCAGCCCCAGCATTTT
TRBV25-1	TRBJ2-7	-	CASSGVTDVYEQYF	TGTGCCAGCAGTGGGGTGACTGACGTCTACGAGCAGTACTTC
TRBV5-1	TRBJ1-3	-	CASSLEGSGGNTIYF	TGCGCCAGCAGCTTGGAAGGCTCAGGGGGAAACACCATATATTTT
TRBV9	TRBJ2-1	TRBD2	CASSVGAGSTNEQFF	TGTGCCAGCAGCGTAGGAGCGGGGAGTACCAATGAGCAGTTCTTC
TRBV10-1	TRBJ2-2	TRBD2	CASSPGLAGTGELFF	TGCGCCAGCAGTCCGGGACTAGCGGGCACCGGGGAGCTGTTTTTT
TRBV19	TRBJ1-2	TRBD1	CASSIYRGQANYGYTF	TGTGCCAGTAGTATTTACAGGGGGCAAGCGAACTATGGCTACACCTTC
TRBV5-8	TRBJ1-5	TRBD1	CASSFWTGGAGQPQHF	TGTGCCAGCAGCTTTTGGACAGGGGGCGCGGGTCAGCCCCAGCATTTT
TRBV7-2	TRBJ2-3	TRBD2	CASSRLAGGDTQYF	TGTGCCAGCAGCAGACTAGCGGGAGGAGATACGCAGTATTTT
TRBV30	TRBJ1-2	TRBD1	CAWGQGNGYTF	TGTGCCTGGGGACAGGGGAATGGCTACACCTTC
TRBV6-5	TRBJ2-7	-	CASSYWIGSYEQYF	TGTGCCAGCAGTTATTGGATCGGGTCGTACGAGCAGTACTTC
TRBV11-2	TRBJ2-2	-	CASTHSADRNTGELFF	TGTGCCAGCACCCATTCCGCGGACAGGAACACCGGGGAGCTGTTTTTT
TRBV10-3	TRBJ2-1	-	CAISDVLVNEQFF	TGTGCCATCAGTGACGTTCTAGTCAATGAGCAGTTCTTC
TRBV27	TRBJ1-5	-	CASSLRAGIKPQHF	TGTGCCAGCAGTTTAAGGGCGGGGATCAAGCCCCAGCATTTT
TRBV5-4	TRBJ2-5	-	CASSLGEETQYF	TGTGCCAGCAGCTTAGGGGAAGAGACCCAGTACTTC
TRBV7-7	TRBJ2-2	TRBD1	CASEEFGTGGTGELFF	TGTGCCAGCGAGGAGTTCGGGACAGGGGGTACCGGGGAGCTGTTTTTT
TRBV4-1	TRBJ1-2	TRBD1	CASSQDESGTAYGYTF	TGCGCCAGCAGCCAAGATGAATCAGGGACAGCTTATGGCTACACCTTC
TRBV7-2	TRBJ2-1	TRBD2	CASSFVLAGATDEQFF	TGTGCCAGCAGCTTCGTATTAGCGGGAGCCACGGATGAGCAGTTCTTC
TRBV19	TRBJ1-5	-	CASSKQGAGNQPQHF	TGTGCCAGTAGTAAACAGGGAGCAGGCAATCAGCCCCAGCATTTT
TRBV28	TRBJ1-5	-	CASRQGLGSVQPQHF	TGTGCCAGCAGACAGGGTCTGGGGAGCGTTCAGCCCCAGCATTTT
TRBV7-9	TRBJ1-4	TRBD1	CASSPGGGNEKLFF	TGTGCCAGCAGCCCAGGGGGTGGTAATGAAAAACTGTTTTTT
TRBV7-2	TRBJ2-5	TRBD2	CASSLGTSGETQYF	TGTGCCAGCAGCTTAGGGACTAGCGGGGAGACCCAGTACTTC
TRBV6-6	TRBJ2-1	-	CASRNRDYNEQFF	TGTGCCAGCAGGAACCGGGACTACAATGAGCAGTTCTTC
TRBV7-9	TRBJ1-1	-	CASSLDYFSEAFF	TGTGCCAGCAGTCTTGATTATTTCAGTGAAGCTTTCTTT
TRBV10-1	TRBJ2-2	-	CASSPTRGTVAGELFF	TGCGCCAGCAGCCCTACCCGGGGGACCGTAGCCGGGGAGCTGTTTTTT
TRBV30	TRBJ2-3	TRBD2	CAWSGREGRITQYF	TGTGCCTGGAGTGGACGGGAGGGCCGGATCACGCAGTATTTT
TRBV6-5	TRBJ1-1	TRBD1	CASRNHRGTEAFF	TGTGCCAGCAGGAATCACAGGGGCACTGAAGCTTTCTTT
TRBV18	TRBJ1-1	-	CASSPQGGVNTEAFF	TGTGCCAGCTCACCCCAGGGCGGAGTGAACACTGAAGCTTTCTTT
TRBV2	TRBJ2-1	-	CASSEDSAQFF	TGTGCCAGCAGTGAGGACTCCGCGCAGTTCTTC
TRBV7-2	TRBJ2-7	TRBD2	CASSLMHKREKDYEQYF	TGTGCCAGCAGCTTAATGCACAAGCGGGAGAAGGACTACGAGCAGTACTTC
TRBV11-2	TRBJ1-1	TRBD1	CASRHLDRVEAFF	TGTGCCAGCAGACACTTGGACAGGGTGGAAGCTTTCTTT
TRBV2	TRBJ1-4	-	CASKERQDEKLFF	TGTGCCAGCAAGGAGAGACAGGATGAAAAACTGTTTTTT
TRBV5-1	TRBJ1-1	TRBD1	CASSMRQGESTEAFF	TGCGCCAGCAGCATGCGACAGGGCGAATCGACTGAAGCTTTCTTT
TRBV6-5	TRBJ2-1	TRBD1	CASSYPPGGEQFF	TGTGCCAGCAGTTACCCCCCAGGGGGTGAGCAGTTCTTC
TRBV4-1	TRBJ1-1	TRBD1	CASSPGDRGRGNTEAFF	TGCGCCAGCAGCCCTGGCGACAGGGGGCGGGGGAACACTGAAGCTTTCTTT
TRBV13	TRBJ2-7	TRBD1	CASSLTRQGASYEQYF	TGTGCCAGCAGCCTCACAAGACAGGGGGCGTCCTACGAGCAGTACTTC
TRBV19	TRBJ1-6	-	CASSIDLSWNSPLHF	TGTGCCAGTAGTATAGATCTATCGTGGAATTCACCCCTCCACTTT
TRBV27	TRBJ2-7	TRBD1	CASSFINAGQGYEQYF	TGTGCCAGCAGTTTCATCAACGCCGGACAGGGCTACGAGCAGTACTTC
TRBV5-1	TRBJ1-4	TRBD1	CASSPDRGDEKLFF	TGCGCCAGCAGCCCTGACAGGGGGGATGAAAAACTGTTTTTT
TRBV7-2	TRBJ2-4	-	CASSLVGTGAESKNIQYF	TGTGCCAGCAGCTTAGTGGGTACAGGCGCCGAGTCCAAAAACATTCAGTACTTC
TRBV6-5	TRBJ1-1	-	CASSYTRDTEAFF	TGTGCCAGCAGTTACACCCGGGACACTGAAGCTTTCTTT
TRBV10-2	TRBJ1-1	-	CASIWVGAGGDTEAFF	TGCGCCAGCATTTGGGTGGGGGCGGGGGGGGACACTGAAGCTTTCTTT